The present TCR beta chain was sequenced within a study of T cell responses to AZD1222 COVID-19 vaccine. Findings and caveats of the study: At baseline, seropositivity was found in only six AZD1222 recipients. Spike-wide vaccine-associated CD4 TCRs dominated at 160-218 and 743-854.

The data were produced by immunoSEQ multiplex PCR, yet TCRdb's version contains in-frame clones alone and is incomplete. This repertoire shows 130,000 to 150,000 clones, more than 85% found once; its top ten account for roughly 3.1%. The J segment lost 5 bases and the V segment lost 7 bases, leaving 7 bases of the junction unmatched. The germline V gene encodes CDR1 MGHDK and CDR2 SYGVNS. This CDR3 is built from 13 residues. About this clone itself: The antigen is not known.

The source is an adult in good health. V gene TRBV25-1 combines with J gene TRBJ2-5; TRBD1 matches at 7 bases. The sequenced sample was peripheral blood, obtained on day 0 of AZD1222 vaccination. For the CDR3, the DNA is TGTGCCAGCACCGGAAGGGGGCGTGAGACCCAGTACTTC. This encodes CASTGRGRETQYF. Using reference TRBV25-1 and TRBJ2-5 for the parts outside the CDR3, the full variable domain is EADIYQTPRYLVIGTGKKITLECSQTMGHDKMYWYQQDPGMELHLIHYSYGVNSTEKGDLSSESTVSRIRTEHFPLTLESARPSHTSQYLCASTGRGRETQYFGPGTRLLVL.